Shown below are 24 T cell receptor beta chains from a single sample sequenced in a study of radiation and T cells in renal cell carcinoma. Sequencing used immunoSEQ multiplex PCR; TCRdb keeps in-frame clones, though not all of them. The table includes tens of thousands of clones, 70% to 90% detected once. Noted time point: blood 2 weeks post-SBRT. Treatment given: 15 Gy SBRT to primary tumor, nephrectomy 4 weeks later. The sample was blood, taken from a patient whose treatment included radiotherapy and nephrectomy. Every receptor here comes from a woman aged 45-65 years with renal cell carcinoma.

On this clone: The sample has other DNA sequences that encode this CDR3 too. The rearrangement links TRBV7-2 to TRBJ1-3; the D is unclear. Germline CDR1 SGHTA, CDR2 FQGNSA. This CDR3 spans 13 amino acids. V was trimmed by 1 base and J by 8 bases, leaving 9 bases between them. The CDR3 loop reads CASSLVSRDTIYF. Here the CDR3 DNA reads TGTGCCAGCAGCTTAGTCTCCCGCGACACCATATATTTT.

V usage is TRBV5-1 and J usage is TRBJ1-4; no definite D call. Germline V gene lookup returns CDR1 SGHRS and CDR2 YFSETQ. V lost 1 base, J lost 0 bases, and 10 bases lay in between. The CDR3 consists of 16 residues. Here the CDR3 reads CASSLRRASTNEKLFF. The CDR3, as DNA: TGCGCCAGCAGCTTGCGACGGGCCTCAACTAATGAAAAACTGTTTTTT.

This clone was counted once. CDR3 in amino acids: CASRAGTGTTGELFF. CDR3 bases: TGTGCCAGTAGGGCCGGGACAGGGACCACCGGGGAGCTGTTTTTT. The rearrangement links TRBV19 to TRBJ2-2; 9 bases agree with TRBD1. After removal of 6 bases from V and 4 bases from J, the junction contained 6 bases not matched to a gene. The germline V gene has CDR1 LNHDA and CDR2 SQIVND (reference sequence). The CDR3 runs 15 residues.

V and J are TRBV28 and TRBJ1-1; a weak D match, TRBD1 (5 bases). Per the germline V gene, CDR1 is MDHEN and CDR2 is SYDVKM. This CDR3 contains 15 residues. Between the trimmed V and J ends, which lost 5 bases and 1 base, there was a span of 14 bases. Here the CDR3 reads CASSQTIGGNTEAFF. In nucleotides, the CDR3 is TGTGCCAGCAGTCAGACCATCGGGGGGAACACTGAAGCTTTCTTT. Looking up the rest from reference TRBV28 and TRBJ1-1 gives the full variable domain: DVKVTQSSRYLVKRTGEKVFLECVQDMDHENMFWYRQDPGLGLRLIYFSYDVKMKEKGDIPEGYSVSREKKERFSLILESASTNQTSMYLCASSQTIGGNTEAFFGQGTRLTVV.

With regard to this clone: An end of the junction differs from the germline gene, which may be a read error. The chain has TRBV5-4 and TRBJ2-7; possible D gene TRBD2, 6 bases. Germline lookup yields CDR1 SGHNT and CDR2 YYREEE (reference sequence). The CDR3 sequence is 15 residues long. The CDR3: CASSQDYGGSYEQYF. The DNA of the CDR3 is TGCGCCAGCAGCCAAGATTACGGAGGGTCCTACGAGCAGTACTTC. Combining the CDR3 with reference TRBV5-4 and TRBJ2-7 gives the whole variable domain ETGVTQSPTHLIKTRGQQVTLRCSSQSGHNTVSWYQQALGQGPQFIFQYYREEENGRGNFPPRFSGLQFPNYSSELNVNALELDDSALYLCASSQDYGGSYEQYFGPGTRLTVT.

The CDR3 is CASSLDPGTSGYEQYF. The CDR3, as DNA: TGTGCCAGCAGCTTAGATCCAGGGACTAGCGGGTACGAGCAGTACTTC. The chain carries TRBV11-2 and TRBJ2-7; 12 nucleotides match TRBD2. V shed 0 bases, J shed 4 bases, and the junction held 4 bases outside the gene matches. The CDR3 length is 16 residues. The germline CDR1 and CDR2 sequences are SGHAT and FQNNGV.

The CDR3 here is CASSERAGGQETQYF. CDR3 DNA sequence: TGTGCCAGCAGTGAACGGGCGGGGGGGCAAGAGACCCAGTACTTC. This chain links TRBV25-1 with TRBJ2-5; 9 nucleotides match TRBD2. Germline V gives CDR1 MGHDK, CDR2 SYGVNS. The CDR3 consists of 15 residues. V dropped 2 bases and J dropped 2; count of bases not matched to a gene: 3.

The rearrangement links TRBV6-5 to TRBJ2-7; D may correspond to TRBD1 or TRBD2 (6 bases each). This CDR3 comprises 15 residues. V lost 6 bases to trimming and J lost 0 bases, with 15 bases between them. Germline V lookup: CDR1 MNHEY, CDR2 SVGAGI. This CDR3 is CASRRGQVRSYEQYF. The DNA for the CDR3 is TGTGCCAGCAGGCGGGGACAAGTACGCTCCTACGAGCAGTACTTC.

V and J are TRBV9 and TRBJ2-5; TRBD2 matches 15 bases. With 0 bases clipped from V and 2 bases from J, the junction kept 5 bases outside the gene matches. The CDR3 spans 18 residues. The V gene's germline CDR1 is SGDLS and CDR2 YYNGEE. CDR3 loop: CASSVEGLAGGGQETQYF. As DNA, the CDR3 is TGTGCCAGCAGCGTAGAGGGACTAGCGGGAGGCGGTCAAGAGACCCAGTACTTC. The complete variable domain, with remaining parts taken from reference TRBV9 and TRBJ2-5, reads DSGVTQTPKHLITATGQRVTLRCSPRSGDLSVYWYQQSLDQGLQFLIQYYNGEERAKGNILERFSAQQFPDLHSELNLSSLELGDSALYFCASSVEGLAGGGQETQYFGPGTRLLVL.

The V call is TRBV5-8, the J call TRBJ2-7, with 11 bases aligning to TRBD1. CDR3 length: 15 amino acids. Germline V gene sequence: CDR1 SGHTS, CDR2 YDEGEE. J gave up 3 bases and V 3 bases, and 5 bases lay outside the gene matches. DNA for the CDR3: TGTGCCAGCAGCTCGTCCGGGACAGGGGGCTACGAGCAGTACTTC. Translating it yields CASSSSGTGGYEQYF. Full variable domain (missing parts from reference TRBV5-8 and TRBJ2-7): EAGVTQSPTHLIKTRGQQATLRCSPISGHTSVYWYQQALGLGLQFLLWYDEGEERNRGNFPPRFSGRQFPNYSSELNVNALELEDSALYLCASSSSGTGGYEQYFGPGTRLTVT.

This clone is labeled as medium-sized (0.01 to 0.1%). The chain couples TRBV4-1 to TRBJ1-4; D is possibly TRBD1 (6 bases). The CDR3 sequence is 16 residues long. Trimming removed 1 base at V and 4 bases at J, with 13 bases between. Germline CDR1 is MGHRA and CDR2 is YSYEKL. The CDR3 DNA follows: TGCGCCAGCAGCCAAGTGGCGGGGACAAGTAATGAAAAACTGTTTTTT. Protein sequence: CASSQVAGTSNEKLFF.

The chain has TRBV7-2 and TRBJ1-6; TRBD1 agrees at 8 bases. This CDR3 is 13 amino acids long. Germline trimming cut 5 bases from V and 17 bases from J; bases unmatched to any gene: 11. Germline CDR1 reads SGHTA; CDR2 reads FQGNSA. The CDR3 DNA is TGTGCCAGCAGCCAGGGGGTTGGACAGGGTTTCCACTTT. It is translated as CASSQGVGQGFHF. Based on the CDR3 plus reference TRBV7-2 and TRBJ1-6, the full variable domain is GAGVSQSPSNKVTEKGKDVELRCDPISGHTALYWYRQSLGQGLEFLIYFQGNSAPDKSGLPSDRFSAERTGGSVSTLTIQRTQQEDSAVYLCASSQGVGQGFHFGNGTRLTVT.

The J gene is TRBJ1-1, the V gene TRBV11-3; D gene ambiguous. CDR1 and CDR2 from the germline V gene are SGHNT and YENEEA. V lost 1 base, J lost 0 bases, and 21 bases lay in between. This CDR3 comprises 19 residues. CDR3 coding DNA: TGTGCCAGCAGCTTAGTCGTCAGTTCCTCGCCCCAAATGAACACTGAAGCTTTCTTT. This codes for CASSLVVSSSPQMNTEAFF.

V gene TRBV5-1 combines with J gene TRBJ2-3; either TRBD1 or TRBD2 may fit D (6 bases each). The CDR3 extends over 14 amino acids. The germline V gene has CDR1 SGHRS and CDR2 YFSETQ. Trimming removed 7 bases from V and 3 bases from J, with 15 bases in between. CDR3 amino acids: CASGQQGLTDTQYF. CDR3 coding DNA: TGCGCCAGCGGCCAACAGGGACTTACAGATACGCAGTATTTT.

The chain joins TRBV6-4 to TRBJ2-1, with a tentative D call TRBD2 (5 bases). Trimming stripped 2 bases from V and 6 bases from J, with 5 bases between. Germline V CDR1 and CDR2: MRHNA, SNTAGT. The CDR3 consists of 12 residues. Here the CDR3 DNA reads TGTGCCAGCAGTGACGGAGGCAATGAGCAGTTCTTC. This gives the protein CASSDGGNEQFF.

A few counts support this clone. The chain recombines TRBV9 with TRBJ1-4; 9 positions agree with TRBD1. The CDR3 spans 15 residues. V lost 4 bases to trimming and J lost 8 bases; unmatched junction nucleotides: 9. Germline-derived CDR1 and CDR2 are SGDLS and YYNGEE. The CDR3 reads CASSPTGGEREKLFF. For the CDR3, the DNA is TGTGCCAGCAGCCCAACAGGGGGCGAGAGGGAAAAACTGTTTTTT. The variable domain in full, with the rest retrieved from reference TRBV9 and TRBJ1-4, is DSGVTQTPKHLITATGQRVTLRCSPRSGDLSVYWYQQSLDQGLQFLIQYYNGEERAKGNILERFSAQQFPDLHSELNLSSLELGDSALYFCASSPTGGEREKLFFGSGTQLSVL.

The V gene is TRBV6-6, the J gene TRBJ2-3; D is perhaps TRBD2 (5 bases). Germline V gene sequence: CDR1 MNHNY, CDR2 SVGAGI (reference sequence). The CDR3 has 12 amino acids. Trimming cost V 8 bases and J 6 bases, with 12 bases left between them. The chain's CDR3 is CASESPGDTQYF. CDR3 nucleotides: TGTGCCAGCGAGTCTCCGGGGGATACGCAGTATTTT.

The chain joins TRBV20-1 to TRBJ2-3, with TRBD2 identical over 11 bases. CDR3 size: 11 residues. Per germline, CDR1 DFQATT and CDR2 SNEGSKA (reference sequence). Trimming removed 2 bases from V and 11 bases from J; junction bases left unmatched: 0. The CDR3 protein is CSARLAGGQYF. The CDR3 DNA sequence: TGCAGTGCTAGACTAGCGGGAGGGCAGTATTTT.

The chain recombines TRBV2 with TRBJ1-1; D is possibly TRBD1 (5 bases). Trimming removed 6 bases from V and 10 bases from J, with 18 bases in between. Germline assignment: CDR1 SNHLY and CDR2 FYNNEI. The CDR3 loop spans 13 amino acids. CDR3 amino acids: CASRSRAVGRAFF. Here the CDR3 DNA reads TGTGCCAGCAGGTCCAGGGCCGTGGGTAGAGCTTTCTTT.

V usage is TRBV28 and J usage is TRBJ1-5, with TRBD1 identical over 9 bases. Germline V gene sequence: CDR1 MDHEN, CDR2 SYDVKM. CDR3 length: 16 amino acids. Trimming at V came to 6 bases and at J to 2 bases, leaving 8 bases not matched to a gene. CDR3 loop: CASRPNRDRGNQPQHF. DNA of the CDR3: TGTGCCAGCAGGCCAAACCGGGACAGGGGCAATCAGCCCCAGCATTTT.

This chain connects TRBV28 to TRBJ2-7; D not certain. Trimming removed 5 bases from V and 7 bases from J, with 18 bases in between. This CDR3 is 14 amino acids long. Germline loops: CDR1 MDHEN, CDR2 SYDVKM. Here the CDR3 DNA reads TGTGCCAGCAGTCCCCCTGGACGGGCCGGGGAGCAGTACTTC. This codes for CASSPPGRAGEQYF.

The rearrangement links TRBV4-1 to TRBJ1-3, with unresolved D. Trimming cost V 3 bases and J 4 bases, with 13 bases left between them. The CDR3 is made up of 15 amino acids. Looked up from germline, CDR1 is MGHRA and CDR2 is YSYEKL. Here the CDR3 reads CASSQYQGIGNTIYF. CDR3 in DNA: TGCGCCAGCAGCCAGTATCAAGGGATCGGAAACACCATATATTTT.

J is TRBJ1-1 and V is TRBV9; D not certain. In germline, CDR1 is SGDLS, CDR2 YYNGEE. The CDR3 consists of 11 residues. Trimming pared 0 bases from V and 6 bases from J, leaving 3 bases between. In DNA form, the CDR3 reads TGTGCCAGCAGCGTAGACGCTGAAGCTTTCTTT. Amino acid sequence: CASSVDAEAFF. Together with reference TRBV9 and TRBJ1-1, the CDR3 gives the full variable domain: DSGVTQTPKHLITATGQRVTLRCSPRSGDLSVYWYQQSLDQGLQFLIQYYNGEERAKGNILERFSAQQFPDLHSELNLSSLELGDSALYFCASSVDAEAFFGQGTRLTVV.

This clone has only a few counts. CDR3 region: CASRKGGITEAFF. CDR3 in DNA: TGTGCCAGCAGGAAGGGGGGAATCACTGAAGCTTTCTTT. V gene TRBV6-5 combines with J gene TRBJ1-1, with a possible D match to TRBD1 (6 bases). This CDR3 has 13 residues. Deletions cut 6 bases from V and 4 bases from J, with 12 bases between. Germline V gene lookup returns CDR1 MNHEY and CDR2 SVGAGI.